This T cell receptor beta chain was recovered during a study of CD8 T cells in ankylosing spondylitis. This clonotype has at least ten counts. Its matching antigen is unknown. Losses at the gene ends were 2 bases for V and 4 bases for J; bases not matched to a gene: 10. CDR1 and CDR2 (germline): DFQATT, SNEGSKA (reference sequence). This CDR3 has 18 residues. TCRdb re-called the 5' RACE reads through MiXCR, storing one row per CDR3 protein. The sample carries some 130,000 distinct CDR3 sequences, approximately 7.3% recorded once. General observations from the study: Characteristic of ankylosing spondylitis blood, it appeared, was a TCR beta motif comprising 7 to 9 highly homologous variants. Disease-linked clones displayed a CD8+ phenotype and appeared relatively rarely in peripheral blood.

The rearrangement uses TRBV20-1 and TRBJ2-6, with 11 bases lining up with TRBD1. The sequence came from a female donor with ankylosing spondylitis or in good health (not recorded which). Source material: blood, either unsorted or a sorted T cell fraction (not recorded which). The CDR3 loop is CSARNLRDRGSGANVLTF. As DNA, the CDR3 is TGCAGTGCTAGAAACTTAAGGGACAGGGGGTCCGGGGCCAACGTCCTGACTTTC.